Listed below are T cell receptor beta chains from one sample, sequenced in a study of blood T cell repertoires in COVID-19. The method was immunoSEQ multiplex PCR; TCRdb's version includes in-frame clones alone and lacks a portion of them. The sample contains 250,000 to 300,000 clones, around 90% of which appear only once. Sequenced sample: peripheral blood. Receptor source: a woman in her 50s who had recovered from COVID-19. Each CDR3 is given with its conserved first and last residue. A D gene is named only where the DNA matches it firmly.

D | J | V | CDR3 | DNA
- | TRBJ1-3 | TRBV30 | CAWSKGRSSGNTIYF | TGTGCCTGGAGTAAAGGAAGGAGCTCTGGAAACACCATATATTTT
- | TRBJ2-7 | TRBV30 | CAWRKTWSYEQYF | TGTGCCTGGAGAAAAACATGGTCCTACGAGCAGTACTTC
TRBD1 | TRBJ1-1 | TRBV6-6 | CASSSTGGTEAFF | TGTGCCAGCAGTAGTACAGGGGGCACTGAAGCTTTCTTT
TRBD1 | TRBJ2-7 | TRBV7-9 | CASSFPGQGFYEQYF | TGTGCCAGCAGCTTTCCGGGACAGGGGTTCTACGAGCAGTACTTC
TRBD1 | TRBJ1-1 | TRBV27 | CASSSTGAPRSEAFF | TGTGCCAGCAGCTCAACAGGGGCGCCGAGATCTGAAGCTTTCTTT
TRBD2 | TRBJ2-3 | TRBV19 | CAVSGRRGGTDTQYF | TGTGCCGTTAGCGGGAGGCGGGGAGGAACAGATACGCAGTATTTT
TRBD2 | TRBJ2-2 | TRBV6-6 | CASSYPSGGNTGELFF | TGTGCCAGCAGTTACCCGAGCGGGGGGAACACCGGGGAGCTGTTTTTT
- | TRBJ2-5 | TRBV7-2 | CASSLSARDIGTQYF | TGTGCCAGCAGCTTAAGCGCTCGGGACATCGGGACCCAGTACTTC
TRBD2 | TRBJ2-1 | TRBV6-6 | CASSFSSGGAYNEQFF | TGTGCCAGCAGTTTCTCTAGCGGGGGGGCCTACAATGAGCAGTTCTTC
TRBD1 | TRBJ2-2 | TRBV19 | CASKDRETGELFF | TGTGCCAGTAAGGACAGGGAAACCGGGGAGCTGTTTTTT
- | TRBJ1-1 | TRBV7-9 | CASSLRGTEAFF | TGTGCCAGCAGCTTACGAGGTACTGAAGCTTTCTTT